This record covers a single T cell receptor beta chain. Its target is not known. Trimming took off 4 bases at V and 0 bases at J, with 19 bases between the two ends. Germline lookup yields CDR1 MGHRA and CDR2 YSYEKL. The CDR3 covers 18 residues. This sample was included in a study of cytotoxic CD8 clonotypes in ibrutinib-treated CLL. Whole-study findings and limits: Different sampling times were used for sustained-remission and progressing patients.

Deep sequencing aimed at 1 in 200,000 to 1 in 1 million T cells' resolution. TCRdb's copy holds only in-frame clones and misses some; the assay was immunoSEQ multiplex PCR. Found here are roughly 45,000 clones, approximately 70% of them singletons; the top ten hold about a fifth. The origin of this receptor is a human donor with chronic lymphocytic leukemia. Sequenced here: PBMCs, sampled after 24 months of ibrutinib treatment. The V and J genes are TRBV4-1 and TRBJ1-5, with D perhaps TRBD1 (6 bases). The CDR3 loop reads CASSPRRVGAFSNQPQHF. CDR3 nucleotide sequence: TGCGCCAGCAGCCCCAGGCGTGTGGGGGCTTTTAGCAATCAGCCCCAGCATTTT.